Listed below are T cell receptor beta chains from one sample, sequenced in a study of T cell responses to AZD1222 COVID-19 vaccine. The repertoire was sequenced with immunoSEQ multiplex PCR; TCRdb's copy has only in-frame clones and lacks some. This sample has fewer than 200,000 clones, with around 90% found just once. Sequences were derived from peripheral blood, sampled on day 0 of AZD1222 vaccination. These receptors all come from an adult in good health. CDR3s include the opening cysteine and the closing phenylalanine or tryptophan. Each record gives: J gene, V gene, D gene, clone size, CDR3 protein, CDR3 DNA. The D gene is left open where the match is weak. Clone size, where shown, is once, few, many, or a class for clones that have expanded.

TRBJ2-7,TRBV5-1,-,-,CASSLGVGSLFEQYF,TGCGCCAGCAGCTTAGGGGTGGGTTCCCTCTTCGAGCAGTACTTC
TRBJ1-2,TRBV4-1,-,-,CASSQANRAGGYGYTF,TGCGCCAGCAGCCAAGCTAACAGGGCCGGGGGCTATGGCTACACCTTC
TRBJ1-1,TRBV10-3,-,-,CAISEPEETEAFF,TGTGCCATCAGTGAACCTGAGGAAACTGAAGCTTTCTTT
TRBJ2-1,TRBV2,-,-,CASSGFRGDGEQFF,TGTGCCAGCAGTGGCTTTAGGGGGGACGGTGAGCAGTTCTTC
TRBJ1-6,TRBV3-1/TRBV3-2,-,once,CASSQGGSSYNSPLHF,TGTGCCAGCAGCCAAGGTGGGAGCTCCTATAATTCACCCCTCCACTTT
TRBJ1-2,TRBV5-1,-,once,CASSRDTQGGYTF,TGCGCCAGCAGCCGGGACACACAAGGGGGCTACACCTTC
TRBJ2-5,TRBV11-2,-,-,CASSLVKGQVTQYF,TGTGCCAGCAGCTTAGTTAAGGGGCAGGTGACCCAGTACTTC
TRBJ1-5,TRBV7-2,TRBD1,few,CASSTRQGSQPQHF,TGTGCCAGCAGCACCCGACAGGGAAGTCAGCCCCAGCATTTT
TRBJ2-7,TRBV5-6,TRBD1,-,CASSFGQGAGYEQYF,TGTGCCAGCAGCTTCGGACAGGGGGCCGGCTACGAGCAGTACTTC
TRBJ2-3,TRBV4-1,TRBD2,-,CASSQEGAGGPEDTQYF,TGCGCCAGCAGCCAAGAGGGAGCGGGAGGGCCGGAAGATACGCAGTATTTT
TRBJ2-7,TRBV27,TRBD2,-,CASKPGLAESYEQYF,TGTGCCAGCAAACCTGGACTAGCGGAGTCATACGAGCAGTACTTC
TRBJ1-2,TRBV12-3/TRBV12-4,-,-,CASRTGSNYGYTF,TGTGCCAGCAGGACGGGCTCTAACTATGGCTACACCTTC
TRBJ1-5,TRBV6-1,TRBD1,-,CASSGRRDRGIGSNQPQHF,TGTGCCAGCAGTGGGAGAAGGGACAGGGGAATAGGAAGCAATCAGCCCCAGCATTTT
TRBJ1-4,TRBV11-2,-,-,CASSLDGDTNEKLFF,TGTGCCAGCAGCTTAGATGGGGACACTAATGAAAAACTGTTTTTT
TRBJ2-7,TRBV7-2,TRBD2,-,CASSLETSGSSYEQYF,TGTGCCAGCAGTTTGGAGACTAGCGGGAGCTCCTACGAGCAGTACTTC
TRBJ1-1,TRBV25-1,-,-,CASSEYGGYNTEAFF,TGTGCCAGCAGTGAATATGGAGGGTACAACACTGAAGCTTTCTTT
TRBJ1-3,TRBV21-1,-,-,CASSKVEEGRASHGSGNTIYF,TGTGCCAGCAGCAAAGTCGAAGAAGGCAGGGCTTCCCACGGGTCCGGAAACACCATATATTTT
TRBJ1-2,TRBV6-5,TRBD1,-,CASSSGTGTYGYTF,TGTGCCAGCAGTTCCGGGACAGGGACGTATGGCTACACCTTC
TRBJ1-4,TRBV12-5,-,-,CASGLMGSNEKLFF,TGTGCTAGTGGTTTGATGGGGAGCAATGAAAAACTGTTTTTT
TRBJ2-7,TRBV27,-,-,CASSLSGGTGRSYEQYF,TGTGCCAGCAGTTTATCGGGGGGGACAGGTCGGTCCTACGAGCAGTACTTC
TRBJ1-2,TRBV5-4,-,-,CASSSAGEDYGYTF,TGTGCCAGCAGCTCTGCGGGGGAGGACTATGGCTACACCTTC
TRBJ2-3,TRBV6-5,-,once,CASSSVGHNTQYF,TGTGCCAGCAGTTCCGTCGGACACAATACGCAGTATTTT
TRBJ1-5,TRBV6-4,-,-,CASSEGSNQPQHF,TGTGCCAGCAGTGAAGGAAGCAATCAGCCCCAGCATTTT
TRBJ1-3,TRBV11-2,-,once,CASSLGSSGNTIYF,TGTGCCAGCAGCTTAGGCAGCTCTGGAAACACCATATATTTT
TRBJ1-1,TRBV5-1,TRBD1,-,CASSSPGQLNTEAFF,TGCGCCAGCAGCTCCCCGGGACAGCTGAACACTGAAGCTTTCTTT
TRBJ1-2,TRBV7-9,-,-,CASSLDGLLYGYTF,TGTGCCAGCAGTCTGGACGGTCTCCTCTATGGCTACACCTTC
TRBJ2-1,TRBV19,-,once,CASSNNYNEQFF,TGTGCCAGTAGTAACAACTACAATGAGCAGTTCTTC
TRBJ2-4,TRBV5-1,TRBD2,-,CASSLEVAGKNIQYF,TGCGCCAGCAGCTTGGAAGTAGCGGGCAAAAACATTCAGTACTTC
TRBJ1-2,TRBV30,-,-,CAWSVHRGDYGYTF,TGTGCCTGGAGTGTACATCGGGGCGACTATGGCTACACCTTC
TRBJ1-3,TRBV5-6,TRBD1,-,CASSLDRGLGSGNTIYF,TGTGCCAGCAGCTTGGACAGGGGATTGGGCTCTGGAAACACCATATATTTT
TRBJ2-7,TRBV7-9,-,-,CASSGGGGPYEQYF,TGTGCCAGCAGCGGGGGAGGAGGGCCATACGAGCAGTACTTC
TRBJ1-2,TRBV12-3/TRBV12-4,-,-,CASSFGADGYTF,TGTGCCAGCAGTTTTGGAGCGGATGGCTACACCTTC
TRBJ1-3,TRBV6-5,-,-,CASRNGPGLGNTIYF,TGTGCCAGCAGGAACGGACCTGGTCTAGGAAACACCATATATTTT
TRBJ1-1,TRBV27,TRBD1,-,CASSLLDRENTEAFF,TGTGCCAGCAGTTTACTAGACAGGGAAAACACTGAAGCTTTCTTT
TRBJ1-2,TRBV5-4,-,-,CASRVEVAGQGYTF,TGTGCCAGCAGGGTTGAGGTGGCAGGGCAAGGCTACACCTTC